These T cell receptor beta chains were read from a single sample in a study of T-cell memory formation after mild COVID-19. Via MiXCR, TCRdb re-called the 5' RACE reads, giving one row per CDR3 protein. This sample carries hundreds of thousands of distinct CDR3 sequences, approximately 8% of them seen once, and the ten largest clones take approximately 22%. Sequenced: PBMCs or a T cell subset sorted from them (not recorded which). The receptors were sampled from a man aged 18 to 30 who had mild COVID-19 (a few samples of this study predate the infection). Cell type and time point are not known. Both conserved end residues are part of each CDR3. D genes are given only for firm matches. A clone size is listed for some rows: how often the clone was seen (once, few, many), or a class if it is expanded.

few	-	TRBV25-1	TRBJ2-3	CASRDRWGTDTQYF	TGTGCCAGCAGGGACAGATGGGGCACAGATACGCAGTATTTT
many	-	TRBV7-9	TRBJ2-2	CASSLDPLGIGAQKRGTGELFF	TGTGCCAGCAGCTTAGACCCCCTTGGGATAGGAGCCCAGAAAAGAGGCACCGGGGAGCTGTTTTTT
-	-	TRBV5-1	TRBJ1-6	CASSAPLSGSPLHF	TGCGCCAGCAGCGCCCCTTTGTCGGGATCACCCCTCCACTTT
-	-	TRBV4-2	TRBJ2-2	CASSQVYANTGELFF	TGTGCCAGCAGCCAAGTTTACGCGAACACCGGGGAGCTGTTTTTT
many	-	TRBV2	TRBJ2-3	CASTPRGGGDTQYF	TGTGCCAGCACTCCAAGGGGGGGCGGAGATACGCAGTATTTT
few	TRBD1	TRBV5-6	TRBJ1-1	CASSYQGEANTEAFF	TGTGCCAGCAGCTACCAGGGGGAGGCGAACACTGAAGCTTTCTTT
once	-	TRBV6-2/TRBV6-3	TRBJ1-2	CASSRRTAYGYTF	TGTGCCAGCAGCCGGAGGACTGCGTATGGCTACACCTTC
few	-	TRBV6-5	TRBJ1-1	CASARRVGANTEAFF	TGTGCCAGCGCTCGGCGGGTGGGGGCGAACACTGAAGCTTTCTTT
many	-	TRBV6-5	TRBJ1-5	CASSYSRFVDQPQHF	TGTGCCAGCAGTTACTCCAGATTCGTAGATCAGCCCCAGCATTTT
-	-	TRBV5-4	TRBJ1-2	CASSLVGGEAYGYTF	TGTGCCAGCAGCTTGGTTGGGGGTGAAGCCTATGGCTACACCTTC
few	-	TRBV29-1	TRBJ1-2	CSVDGDGGTYGYTF	TGCAGCGTTGACGGGGACGGGGGGACCTATGGCTACACCTTC
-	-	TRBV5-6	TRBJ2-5	CASSSSVETQYF	TGTGCCAGCAGTAGTAGCGTAGAGACCCAGTACTTC
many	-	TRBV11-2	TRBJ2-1	CASSLGRYNEQFF	TGTGCCAGCAGCTTAGGACGGTACAATGAGCAGTTCTTC
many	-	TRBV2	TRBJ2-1	CASSRPPSRNEQFF	TGTGCCAGCAGTAGACCCCCGAGCCGAAATGAGCAGTTCTTC
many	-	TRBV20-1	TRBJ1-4	CSASVSPTNEKLFF	TGCAGTGCTAGCGTGTCCCCAACTAATGAAAAACTGTTTTTT
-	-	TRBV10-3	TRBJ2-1	CAISGRGSYNEQFF	TGTGCCATCAGTGGTAGGGGCTCCTACAATGAGCAGTTCTTC
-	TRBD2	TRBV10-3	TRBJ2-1	CAISGSRGETYNEQFF	TGTGCCATCAGTGGATCGCGGGGGGAAACCTACAATGAGCAGTTCTTC
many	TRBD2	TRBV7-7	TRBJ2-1	CASSLSSGGIYEQFF	TGTGCTAGCAGCTTATCTAGCGGGGGTATTTATGAGCAGTTCTTC
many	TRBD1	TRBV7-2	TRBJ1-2	CASSFGTGGYGYTF	TGTGCCAGCAGCTTCGGGACAGGGGGCTATGGCTACACCTTC
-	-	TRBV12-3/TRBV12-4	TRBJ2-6	CASDHRAGANVLTF	TGTGCCAGCGACCACAGGGCTGGGGCCAACGTCCTGACTTTC
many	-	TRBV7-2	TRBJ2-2	CASSLFQGGTGELFF	TGTGCCAGCAGCTTATTCCAAGGGGGGACCGGGGAGCTGTTTTTT
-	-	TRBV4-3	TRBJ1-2	CASSQEIMELYGYTF	TGCGCCAGCAGCCAAGAGATCATGGAACTCTATGGCTACACCTTC
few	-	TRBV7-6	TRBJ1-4	CASSLEARGSATNEKLFF	TGTGCCAGCAGCTTAGAGGCCCGGGGCAGCGCAACTAATGAAAAACTGTTTTTT